This T cell receptor beta chain was sequenced for a study of cytomegalovirus exposure and HLA in healthy donors. Overall study findings and caveats: Association of a missense DCLRE1C variant with TCR beta V- and J-gene trimming was reported in a later analysis.

The germline V gene has CDR1 SGHTA and CDR2 FQGNSA. The CDR3 spans 17 residues. Losses at the gene ends were 1 base for V and 7 bases for J; bases not matched to a gene: 9. This clone has a handful of counts. Its antigen is unidentified. A multiplex PCR was run with 60 Vbeta primers and 13 Jbeta primers. Measured with immunoSEQ multiplex PCR; TCRdb has only the in-frame clones, and not every one. The profile covers 74,000 or so clones, with approximately 67% appearing a single time and approximately 2.2% taken by the ten largest. The sample taken for sequencing was PBMCs. The source of this sequence is a woman aged 25 to 39 in good health and CMV-seronegative. The V call is TRBV7-2, the J call TRBJ2-5; TRBD2 agrees at 13 bases. In DNA form, the CDR3 reads TGTGCCAGCAGCTTAGAAGCCGGACTAGCGGGAGTGGGGACCCAGTACTTC. Its protein is CASSLEAGLAGVGTQYF.